This record covers a single T cell receptor beta chain. It lacks a known antigen. Compared with germline, one end of the junction differs, possibly owing to a read error. Reading the germline V gene gives CDR1 LGHNA and CDR2 YSLEER. The CDR3 runs 11 residues from the cysteine to the phenylalanine. The kept DNA is CDR3 alone, 33 bases in frame from the first base. For sequencing of the TCRbeta CDR3 region, genomic DNA was extracted from the sorted cells. TCRbeta CDR3 regions were sequenced using the immunoSEQ Assay. Imported from immuneACCESS, the table was reduced by TCRdb to in-frame sequences with V and J called. These copies leave out some clones; in studies compared against another copy, an unresolved V gene accounts for under half, and the cause of the remainder is not known. The sample includes 15,000 to 20,000 clones, with 80% to 90% observed a single time. 26% of the sample is held by the ten biggest clonotypes.

This sample is part of a study of OX40 agonist ivuxolimab in advanced cancers. For the wider study: Ivuxolimab, which targeted the costimulatory receptor OX40 (CD134), was an agonistic, fully human IgG2 monoclonal antibody. Of the 50 or so patients in dose escalation, approximately 20 had hepatocellular carcinoma, some 15 had melanoma, 9 had renal cell carcinoma and 9 had head and neck cancer. The paper reports the monotherapy dose-escalation portion (N of about 51 patients) of the phase I ivuxolimab trial. Partial responses were achieved by three dose-escalation patients, of whom one had hepatocellular carcinoma and two had cutaneous melanoma. Prior anti-PD-1, anti-PD-L1 or anti-CTLA-4 therapy was permitted, and checkpoint inhibitors had been received by around 39% of dose-escalation patients. In the dose-escalation cohort, roughly 80% of patients were male, and the mean age was approximately 55 years, with a range of about 20 to 90. Peripheral TCRbeta sequencing was intended to test whether TCR sequence diversity was altered and clonal T-cell expansion was caused by ivuxolimab. Intravenous ivuxolimab was administered to patients every 2 weeks at six dose levels: 0.01, 0.1, 0.3, 1.5, 3 and 10 mg/kg.

Patients with autoimmune disease history or receiving systemic immunosuppression were excluded from the trial. Peripheral blood for TCR sequencing was collected from all dose cohorts at baseline, on cycle 4 day 1, and on cycle 7 day 1. Samples came from an open-label, multicenter, first-in-human phase I dose-escalation trial of ivuxolimab. Adults with locally advanced or metastatic melanoma, renal cell carcinoma, hepatocellular carcinoma or head and neck squamous cell carcinoma were enrolled in the trial. Before TCR sequencing, CD4+ T cells and CD8+ T cells were sorted from peripheral blood as separate populations. Findings and caveats that apply to the study as a whole: Which antigens the clonally expanded peripheral T cells were specific for was not determined. Low levels of normalized T-cell clonal expansion were also seen in some nonresponding patients. After ivuxolimab, more expanded clones were found on average in CD8+ T cells than in CD4+ T cells. In partial responders in the 0.1-3.0 mg/kg groups, normalized peripheral clonal expansion was found to be among the lowest, especially among CD8+ T cells. Clonal expansion of both CD4+ and CD8+ blood T cells was observed from baseline to week 6 at doses 0.1 to 3.0 mg/kg.

The sample was CD4+ or CD8+ T cells sorted from blood, taken in a trial of the OX40 agonist ivuxolimab. The rearrangement joined TRBV4-3 to TRBJ2-7; TRBD1 is a weak D gene call, 5 bases matching. This receptor was obtained from an adult with an advanced solid tumor such as melanoma, head and neck, liver or kidney cancer. The DNA reads as follows: TGCGCCAGCAGCCAAGATGACAGAGTTTGCTTC. The encoded protein is CASSQDDRVCF.